The TCR beta chain under discussion was sequenced for a study of Graves' ophthalmopathy and Graves' hyperthyroidism. For repertoire sequencing, the TCR beta CDR3 regions were amplified from RNA transcripts. HTBI primers were used in a first-round RT-PCR, which preceded a second-round multiplex PCR. TCRdb re-called the multiplex PCR reads with MiXCR, one entry per CDR3 protein. Of approximately 1.2 million distinct CDR3 sequences in the sample, about 40% were seen once. CDR3 length equals 15 residues. Germline V gene lookup returns CDR1 SQVTM and CDR2 ANQGSEA. V was pared by 2 bases and J by 3 bases, with 9 bases of the junction left unmatched.

The specimen sequenced was peripheral blood or thyroid tissue (not recorded which). The rearrangement uses TRBV29-1 and TRBJ2-7, with TRBD2 matching over 8 bases. This TCR was sampled from an adult man with Graves' hyperthyroidism. The CDR3 nucleotides read TGCAGCGTTGAATCCGGCAGGACTAGCCTCTACGAGCAGTACTTC. This sequence encodes CSVESGRTSLYEQYF.